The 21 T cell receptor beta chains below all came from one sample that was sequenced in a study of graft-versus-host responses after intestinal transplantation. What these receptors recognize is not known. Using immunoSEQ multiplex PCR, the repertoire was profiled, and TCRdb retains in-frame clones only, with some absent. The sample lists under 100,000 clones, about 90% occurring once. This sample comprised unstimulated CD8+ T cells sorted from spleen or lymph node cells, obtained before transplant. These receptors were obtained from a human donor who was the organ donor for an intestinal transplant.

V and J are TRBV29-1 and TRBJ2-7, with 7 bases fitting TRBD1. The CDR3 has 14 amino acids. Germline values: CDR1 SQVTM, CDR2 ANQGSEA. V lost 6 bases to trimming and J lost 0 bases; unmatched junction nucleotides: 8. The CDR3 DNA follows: TGCAGCGTCGTGACAGGGAGAGGCTCCTACGAGCAGTACTTC. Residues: CSVVTGRGSYEQYF.

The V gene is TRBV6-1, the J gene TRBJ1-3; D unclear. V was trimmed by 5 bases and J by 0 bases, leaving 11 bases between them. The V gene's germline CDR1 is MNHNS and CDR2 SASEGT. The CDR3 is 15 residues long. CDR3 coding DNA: TGTGCCAGCAGTAGAACCGGGATCTCTGGAAACACCATATATTTT. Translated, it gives CASSRTGISGNTIYF.

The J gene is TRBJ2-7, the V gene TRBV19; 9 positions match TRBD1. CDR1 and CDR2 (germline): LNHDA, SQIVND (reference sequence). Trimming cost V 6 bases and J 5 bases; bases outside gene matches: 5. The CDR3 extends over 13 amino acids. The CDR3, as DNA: TGTGCCAGTAGCTGGGGACAGGGTAACGAGCAGTACTTC. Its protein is CASSWGQGNEQYF. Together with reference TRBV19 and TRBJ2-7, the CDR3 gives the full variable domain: DGGITQSPKYLFRKEGQNVTLSCEQNLNHDAMYWYRQDPGQGLRLIYYSQIVNDFQKGDIAEGYSVSREKKESFPLTVTSAQKNPTAFYLCASSWGQGNEQYFGPGTRLTVT.

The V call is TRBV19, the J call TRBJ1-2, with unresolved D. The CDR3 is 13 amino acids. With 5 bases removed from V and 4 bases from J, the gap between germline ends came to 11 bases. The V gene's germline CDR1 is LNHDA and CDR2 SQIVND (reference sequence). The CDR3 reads CASSPGFSYGYTF. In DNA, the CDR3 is TGTGCCAGTAGTCCCGGGTTCTCCTATGGCTACACCTTC.

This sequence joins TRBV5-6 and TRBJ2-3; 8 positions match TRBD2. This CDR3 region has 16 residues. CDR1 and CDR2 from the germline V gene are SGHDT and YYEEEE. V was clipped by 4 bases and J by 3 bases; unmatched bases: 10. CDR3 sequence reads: CASSHSGLAETDTQYF. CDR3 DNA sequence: TGTGCCAGCAGCCATTCTGGACTAGCTGAAACAGATACGCAGTATTTT.

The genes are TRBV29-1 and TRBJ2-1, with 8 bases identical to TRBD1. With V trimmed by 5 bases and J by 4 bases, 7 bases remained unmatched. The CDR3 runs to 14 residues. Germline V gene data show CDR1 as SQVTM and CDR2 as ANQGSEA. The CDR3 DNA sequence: TGCAGCGTTCCCCGGACAGGGTTTTACAATGAGCAGTTCTTC. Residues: CSVPRTGFYNEQFF.

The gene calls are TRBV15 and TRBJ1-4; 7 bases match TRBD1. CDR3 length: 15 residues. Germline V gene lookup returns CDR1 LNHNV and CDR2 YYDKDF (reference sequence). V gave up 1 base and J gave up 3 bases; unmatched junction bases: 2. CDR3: CATSRAGTANEKLFF. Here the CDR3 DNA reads TGTGCCACCAGCAGAGCAGGGACAGCTAATGAAAAACTGTTTTTT.

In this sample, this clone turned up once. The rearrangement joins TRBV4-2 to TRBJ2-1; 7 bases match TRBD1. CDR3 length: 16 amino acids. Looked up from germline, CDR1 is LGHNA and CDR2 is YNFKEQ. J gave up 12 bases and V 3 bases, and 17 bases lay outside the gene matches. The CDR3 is CASSHAPGTEPHGQFF. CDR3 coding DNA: TGTGCCAGCAGCCACGCTCCCGGGACAGAACCCCATGGGCAGTTCTTC.

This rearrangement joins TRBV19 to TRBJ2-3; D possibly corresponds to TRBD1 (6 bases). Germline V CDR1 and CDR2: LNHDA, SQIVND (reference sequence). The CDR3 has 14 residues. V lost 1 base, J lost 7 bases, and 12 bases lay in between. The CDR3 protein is CASSIGPRGNTQYF. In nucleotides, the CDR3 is TGTGCCAGTAGTATAGGTCCCAGGGGAAATACGCAGTATTTT.

In nucleotides, the CDR3 is TGTGCCAGCAGGGCCGGAGGGGCCTGGGACGATACGCAGTATTTT. This sequence encodes CASRAGGAWDDTQYF. The genes are TRBV14 and TRBJ2-3; tentative D call: TRBD2 (6 bases). Between the trimmed V and J ends, which lost 6 bases and 6 bases, there was a span of 19 bases. Germline CDR1 is SGHDN and CDR2 is FVKESK. This CDR3 is built from 15 residues.

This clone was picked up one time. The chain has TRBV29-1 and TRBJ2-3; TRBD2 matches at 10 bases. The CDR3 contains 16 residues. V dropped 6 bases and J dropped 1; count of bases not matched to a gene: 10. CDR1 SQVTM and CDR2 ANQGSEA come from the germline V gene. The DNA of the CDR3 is TGCAGCGTCGCCCAGCTAGCGGGGGAGGGCACAGATACGCAGTATTTT. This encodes CSVAQLAGEGTDTQYF.

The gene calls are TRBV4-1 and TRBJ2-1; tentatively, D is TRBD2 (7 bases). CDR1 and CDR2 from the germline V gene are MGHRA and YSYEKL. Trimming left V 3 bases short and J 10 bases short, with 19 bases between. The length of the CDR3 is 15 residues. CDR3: CASSHFKGGGREQFF. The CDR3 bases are TGCGCCAGCAGCCATTTTAAGGGGGGGGGCAGGGAGCAGTTCTTC.

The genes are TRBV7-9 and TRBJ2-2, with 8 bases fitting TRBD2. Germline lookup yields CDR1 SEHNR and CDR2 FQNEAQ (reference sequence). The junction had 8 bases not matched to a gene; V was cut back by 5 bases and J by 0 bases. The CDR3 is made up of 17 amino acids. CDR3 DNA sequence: TGTGCCAGCAGCCCCCCGGCGGGGGGAACGAACACCGGGGAGCTGTTTTTT. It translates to CASSPPAGGTNTGELFF. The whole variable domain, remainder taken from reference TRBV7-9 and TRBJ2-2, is DTGVSQNPRHKITKRGQNVTFRCDPISEHNRLYWYRQTLGQGPEFLTYFQNEAQLEKSRLLSDRFSAERPKGSFSTLEIQRTEQGDSAMYLCASSPPAGGTNTGELFFGEGSRLTVL.

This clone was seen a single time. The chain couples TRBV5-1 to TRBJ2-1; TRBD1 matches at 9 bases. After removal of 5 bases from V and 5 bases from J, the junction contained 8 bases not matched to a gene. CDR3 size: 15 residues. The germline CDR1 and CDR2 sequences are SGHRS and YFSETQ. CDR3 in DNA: TGCGCCAGCAGTACCGGGACAGGGACGAACAATGAGCAGTTCTTC. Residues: CASSTGTGTNNEQFF.

In DNA form, the CDR3 reads TGTGCCAGCAGCTTAGGAACAGGGGCCGAGGGCTACACCTTC. Translated: CASSLGTGAEGYTF. The rearrangement joins TRBV7-2 to TRBJ1-2, with TRBD1 matching over 7 bases. V shed 1 base and J 8 bases; nucleotides not matched to a gene: 7. Germline CDR1 is SGHTA and CDR2 is FQGNSA. The CDR3 is 14 residues long.

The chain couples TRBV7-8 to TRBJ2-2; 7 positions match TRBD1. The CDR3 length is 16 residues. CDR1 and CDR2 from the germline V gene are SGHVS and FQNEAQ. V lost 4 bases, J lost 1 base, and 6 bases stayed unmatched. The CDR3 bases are TGTGCCAGCAGCTCCCGGACAGGAATGAACACCGGGGAGCTGTTTTTT. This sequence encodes CASSSRTGMNTGELFF.

The CDR3 nucleotides read TGTGCCAGCAGCCCGTGGACCGGGAGCTATGGCTACACCTTC. Translation gives CASSPWTGSYGYTF. V and J are TRBV27 and TRBJ1-2; D gene unclear. The CDR3 runs 14 residues. V lost 6 bases, J lost 4 bases, and 15 bases lay in between. The V gene's germline CDR1 is MNHEY and CDR2 SMNVEV (reference sequence).

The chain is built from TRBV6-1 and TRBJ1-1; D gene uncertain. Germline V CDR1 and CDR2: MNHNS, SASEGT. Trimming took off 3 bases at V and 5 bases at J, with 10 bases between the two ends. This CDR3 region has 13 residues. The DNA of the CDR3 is TGTGCCAGCAGTGATATTTCGGGGACTGAAGCTTTCTTT. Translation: CASSDISGTEAFF.

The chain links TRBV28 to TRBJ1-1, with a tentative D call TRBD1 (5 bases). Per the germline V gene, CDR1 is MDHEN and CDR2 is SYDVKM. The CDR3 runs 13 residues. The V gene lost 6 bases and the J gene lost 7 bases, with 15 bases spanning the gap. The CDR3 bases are TGTGCCAGCAGGTTAAGGGGCTTGGGTGAAGCTTTCTTT. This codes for CASRLRGLGEAFF. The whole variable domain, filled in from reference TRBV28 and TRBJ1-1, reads DVKVTQSSRYLVKRTGEKVFLECVQDMDHENMFWYRQDPGLGLRLIYFSYDVKMKEKGDIPEGYSVSREKKERFSLILESASTNQTSMYLCASRLRGLGEAFFGQGTRLTVV.

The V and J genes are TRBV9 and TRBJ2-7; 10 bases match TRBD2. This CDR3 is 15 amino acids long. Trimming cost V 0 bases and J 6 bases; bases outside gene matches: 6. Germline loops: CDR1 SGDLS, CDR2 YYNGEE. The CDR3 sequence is CASSVGSAGGREQYF. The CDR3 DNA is TGTGCCAGCAGCGTAGGCTCAGCGGGGGGGCGCGAGCAGTACTTC.

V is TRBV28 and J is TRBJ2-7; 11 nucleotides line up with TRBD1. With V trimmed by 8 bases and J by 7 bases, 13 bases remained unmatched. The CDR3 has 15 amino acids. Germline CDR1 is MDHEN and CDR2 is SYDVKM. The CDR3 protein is CASSGPGQGALEQYF. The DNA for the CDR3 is TGTGCCAGCTCGGGACCTGGACAGGGGGCGTTAGAGCAGTACTTC. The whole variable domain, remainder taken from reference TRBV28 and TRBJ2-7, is DVKVTQSSRYLVKRTGEKVFLECVQDMDHENMFWYRQDPGLGLRLIYFSYDVKMKEKGDIPEGYSVSREKKERFSLILESASTNQTSMYLCASSGPGQGALEQYFGPGTRLTVT.